A single sample gave rise to the 32 T cell receptor beta chains below, sequenced in a study of radiotherapy plus CTLA-4 blockade in lung cancer. Some clones are missing from TCRdb's copy, which holds only in-frame ones; the method was immunoSEQ multiplex PCR. The table shows some 110,000 clones, with roughly 80% occurring only once. The source material was peripheral blood, sampled from a patient treated with radiotherapy plus ipilimumab. The receptors come from a human donor with non-small cell lung cancer who had a partial response to radiotherapy plus ipilimumab.

CDR3 coding DNA: TGTGCCAGCAGCTTAGAACGACAGGGAGAGACCCAGTACTTC. Its translation is CASSLERQGETQYF. The genes are TRBV11-2 and TRBJ2-5, with 7 bases matching TRBD1. The CDR3 is made up of 14 amino acids. The germline CDR1 and CDR2 sequences are SGHAT and FQNNGV. The J segment lost 4 bases and the V segment lost 0 bases, leaving 2 bases of the junction unmatched.

The chain uses TRBV6-6 and TRBJ1-5, with 7 bases identical to TRBD1. This CDR3 is 14 amino acids long. Germline V CDR1 and CDR2: MNHNY, SVGAGI (reference sequence). V lost 4 bases to trimming and J lost 5 bases; unmatched junction nucleotides: 5. The DNA of the CDR3 is TGTGCCAGCAGTTCAGGGGGGTACGATCAGCCCCAGCATTTT. Translation gives CASSSGGYDQPQHF.

The J gene is TRBJ2-2, the V gene TRBV9; a possible D gene is TRBD1 (5 bases). V shed 1 base and J shed 4 bases, with 5 bases lying between them. This CDR3 is 13 amino acids long. CDR1 is SGDLS and CDR2 is YYNGEE in the germline V gene. The CDR3 loop is CASSVQGTGELFF. The DNA for the CDR3 is TGTGCCAGCAGCGTACAGGGCACCGGGGAGCTGTTTTTT.

This clone was counted a few times. The chain is built from TRBV7-2 and TRBJ2-3; 11 nucleotides match TRBD2. This CDR3 comprises 15 residues. CDR1 SGHTA and CDR2 FQGNSA come from the germline V gene. Trimming took 6 bases from V and 6 from J; bases not matched to a gene: 8. CDR3 sequence (DNA): TGTGCCAGCAGGCCGGGACTAGCGGCAACGGATACGCAGTATTTT. This gives the protein CASRPGLAATDTQYF.

This sequence joins TRBV5-6 and TRBJ1-4; 12 bases fit TRBD1. The CDR3 is 15 amino acids. After removal of 0 bases from V and 9 bases from J, the junction contained 3 bases not matched to a gene. Germline assignment: CDR1 SGHDT and CDR2 YYEEEE. The DNA for the CDR3 is TGTGCCAGCAGCTTGGAGGGACAGGGGGCCAAAAAACTGTTTTTT. Translating it yields CASSLEGQGAKKLFF.

The V gene is TRBV15, the J gene TRBJ2-1; 8 bases map to TRBD1. This CDR3 spans 14 amino acids. Germline lookup yields CDR1 LNHNV and CDR2 YYDKDF (reference sequence). The ends lost 4 bases at V and 7 bases at J; junction bases unmatched: 6. DNA for the CDR3: TGTGCCACCAGCATGCCCCAGGGGGCAAATGAGCAGTTCTTC. Amino acids: CATSMPQGANEQFF.

The table lists this clone with a few counts. V and J are TRBV27 and TRBJ2-5, with D tentatively TRBD1 (5 bases). The V end lost 6 bases, the J end lost 5 bases, and 25 bases lay between the germline ends. There are 17 residues in the CDR3. Germline-derived CDR1 and CDR2 are MNHEY and SMNVEV (reference sequence). The chain's CDR3 is CASSLGVGAVRWETQYF. CDR3 sequence (DNA): TGTGCCAGCAGCCTTGGGGTAGGGGCAGTCCGTTGGGAGACCCAGTACTTC.

The chain combines TRBV19 with TRBJ1-1; 7 nucleotides match TRBD1. Trimming took 3 bases from V and 10 from J; bases not matched to a gene: 8. Germline CDR1 LNHDA, CDR2 SQIVND (reference sequence). The CDR3 consists of 13 residues. The CDR3 loop reads CASSMAGGEGAFF. The CDR3 nucleotides read TGTGCCAGTAGTATGGCAGGGGGAGAAGGAGCTTTCTTT. Using reference TRBV19 and TRBJ1-1 for the parts outside the CDR3, the full variable domain is DGGITQSPKYLFRKEGQNVTLSCEQNLNHDAMYWYRQDPGQGLRLIYYSQIVNDFQKGDIAEGYSVSREKKESFPLTVTSAQKNPTAFYLCASSMAGGEGAFFGQGTRLTVV.

This chain uses TRBV7-9 with TRBJ2-6; a possible D gene is TRBD1 (5 bases). The germline gives CDR1 SEHNR, CDR2 FQNEAQ (reference sequence). CDR3 length equals 16 residues. V lost 4 bases, J lost 0 bases, and 10 bases lay in between. The CDR3 DNA sequence: TGTGCCAGCAGCTCCTTAGGGGTCTCTGGGGCCAACGTCCTGACTTTC. Translating gives CASSSLGVSGANVLTF.

The chain employs TRBV21-1 and TRBJ1-3. TRBV21-1 is annotated as a pseudogene. The CDR3 sequence is 16 residues long. DNA for the CDR3: TGTGCCAGCAGCAAAGTCGGCACTATCCCTGGAAACACCATATATTTT. Amino acids: CASSKVGTIPGNTIYF.

This chain links TRBV6-6 with TRBJ1-2, with 7 bases fitting TRBD1. From germline, CDR1 is MNHNY and CDR2 SVGAGI (reference sequence). The CDR3 spans 15 residues. V lost 4 bases, J lost 6 bases, and 11 bases stayed unmatched. The CDR3 DNA is TGTGCCAGCAGTTCAGGGGGGACGCCGAGTCATGGCTACACCTTC. Amino acid sequence: CASSSGGTPSHGYTF.

The chain combines TRBV13 with TRBJ1-2; 10 nucleotides line up with TRBD1. CDR3 length: 14 amino acids. J gave up 7 bases and V 5 bases, and 7 bases lay outside the gene matches. Looked up from germline, CDR1 is PRHDT and CDR2 is FYEKMQ (reference sequence). This CDR3 is CASSLRDRGRGYTF. CDR3 nucleotides: TGTGCCAGCAGCCTCCGGGACAGGGGTCGTGGCTACACCTTC.

The table lists this clone with a few counts. The chain combines TRBV10-3 with TRBJ1-5; D not certain. From germline, CDR1 is ENHRY and CDR2 SYGVKD. V gave up 4 bases and J gave up 5 bases, with 9 bases separating them. This CDR3 is 13 amino acids long. CDR3: CAISAHGDQPQHF. In DNA form, the CDR3 reads TGTGCCATCAGTGCCCACGGGGATCAGCCCCAGCATTTT.

The rearrangement joins TRBV27 to TRBJ2-4, with 7 bases matching TRBD1. CDR1 is MNHEY and CDR2 is SMNVEV in the germline V gene (reference sequence). V lost 4 bases and J lost 9; bases outside the gene matches: 12. CDR3 length: 15 amino acids. This CDR3 is CASSSPLTGSAIQYF. The CDR3 DNA reads as TGTGCCAGCAGTTCCCCACTGACAGGGTCCGCCATTCAGTACTTC.

The CDR3 sequence: CASSFSRVNTEAFF. The CDR3, as DNA: TGTGCCAGCAGTTTCTCGAGGGTGAACACTGAAGCTTTCTTT. The chain joins TRBV27 to TRBJ1-1; D unclear. This CDR3 comprises 14 residues. Between the trimmed V and J ends, which lost 3 bases and 0 bases, there was a span of 8 bases. The germline gives CDR1 MNHEY, CDR2 SMNVEV (reference sequence).

This chain connects TRBV5-1 to TRBJ1-1; maybe TRBD1 (6 bases). This CDR3 comprises 14 residues. Germline loops: CDR1 SGHRS, CDR2 YFSETQ. V gave up 4 bases and J gave up 4 bases, with 14 bases separating them. The CDR3 loop reads CASSIGTMFTEAFF. The CDR3 bases are TGCGCCAGCAGCATCGGGACAATGTTCACTGAAGCTTTCTTT.

This clone was recorded a few times. The rearrangement uses TRBV5-1 and TRBJ2-2, with D possibly TRBD1 on 6 matching bases. The CDR3 contains 14 residues. Between the trimmed V and J ends, which lost 4 bases and 2 bases, there was a span of 9 bases. CDR1 is SGHRS and CDR2 is YFSETQ in the germline V gene. The CDR3 protein is CASSADSNTGELFF. The CDR3 DNA sequence: TGCGCCAGCAGCGCGGACAGTAACACCGGGGAGCTGTTTTTT.

J is TRBJ2-3 and V is TRBV7-3; 8 bases line up with TRBD2. The germline gives CDR1 SGHTA, CDR2 FQGTGA. The CDR3 totals 15 residues. J lost 1 base, V lost 5 bases, and 5 bases had no gene match. CDR3 region: CASSAGGAGTDTQYF. The CDR3 DNA reads TGTGCCAGCAGCGCCGGGGGGGCCGGCACAGATACGCAGTATTTT.

This clone was seen just once. V usage is TRBV2 and J usage is TRBJ2-1, with D tentatively TRBD1 (5 bases). The CDR3 is 14 residues long. CDR1 SNHLY and CDR2 FYNNEI come from the germline V gene. Trimming took off 6 bases at V and 2 bases at J, with 11 bases between the two ends. CDR3 in DNA: TGTGCCAGCAGACTCCTGGACACCTACAATGAGCAGTTCTTC. The encoded protein is CASRLLDTYNEQFF. The full variable domain, completed using reference TRBV2 and TRBJ2-1, is EPEVTQTPSHQVTQMGQEVILRCVPISNHLYFYWYRQILGQKVEFLVSFYNNEISEKSEIFDDQFSVERPDGSNFTLKIRSTKLEDSAMYFCASRLLDTYNEQFFGPGTRLTVL.

The chain combines TRBV28 with TRBJ1-5; the match to TRBD1 covers 7 bases. The CDR3 has 15 amino acids. With V trimmed by 3 bases and J by 3 bases, 5 bases remained unmatched. Germline values: CDR1 MDHEN, CDR2 SYDVKM. The CDR3 sequence: CASSFWQGVNQPQHF. CDR3 in DNA: TGTGCCAGCAGTTTTTGGCAGGGGGTCAATCAGCCCCAGCATTTT.

The V and J genes are TRBV19 and TRBJ2-7; TRBD2 agrees at 8 bases. This CDR3 has 14 residues. Germline values: CDR1 LNHDA, CDR2 SQIVND (reference sequence). V lost 9 bases, J lost 3 bases, and 10 bases stayed unmatched. Here the CDR3 DNA reads TGTGCCAGCACAGTGCGGGAGGCTGGCTACGAGCAGTACGTC. Translating gives CASTVREAGYEQYV.

This clone was counted a few times. The chain employs TRBV14 and TRBJ2-5; D possibly corresponds to TRBD1 (6 bases). CDR1 is SGHDN, CDR2 FVKESK, per germline. This CDR3 has 16 residues. V lost 1 base and J lost 5, with 17 bases in between. The CDR3 here is CASSQGRSWGPETQYF. Here the CDR3 DNA reads TGTGCCAGCAGCCAAGGGCGGAGTTGGGGGCCGGAGACCCAGTACTTC.

This clone was seen only a few times. The chain joins TRBV30 to TRBJ2-1, with D maybe TRBD1 (5 bases). The CDR3 consists of 11 residues. Trimming left V 6 bases short and J 6 bases short, with 9 bases between. CDR1 is GTSNPN, CDR2 SVGIG, per germline (reference sequence). The CDR3 is CACGASNEQFF. CDR3 bases: TGTGCCTGTGGGGCGTCCAATGAGCAGTTCTTC.

The J gene is TRBJ2-1, the V gene TRBV19, with 14 nucleotides matching TRBD2. V lost 5 bases, J lost 5 bases, and 5 bases stayed unmatched. The germline V gene encodes CDR1 LNHDA and CDR2 SQIVND (reference sequence). CDR3 length equals 16 residues. CDR3 amino acids: CASSPLGLAGDNEQFF. CDR3 in DNA: TGTGCCAGTAGTCCATTGGGACTAGCGGGAGACAATGAGCAGTTCTTC.

For this clone: The CDR3 does not end in the conserved phenylalanine or tryptophan, so this is likely a read error. V usage is TRBV6-6 and J usage is TRBJ2-2; D is undetermined. Germline assignment: CDR1 MNHNY and CDR2 SVGAGI (reference sequence). The ends were cut back, 0 bases at V and 8 bases at J, with 10 bases in the middle. CDR3 length: 14 residues. The CDR3 region is CASSYSHSPGELFL. The CDR3 coding sequence is TGTGCCAGCAGTTACTCCCACAGCCCAGGGGAGCTGTTTCTT.

This clone was recorded many times. The DNA of the CDR3 is TGTGCCAGCAGACGGGAGAGCACCGGGGAGCTGTTTTTT. It is translated as CASRRESTGELFF. V gene TRBV6-5 combines with J gene TRBJ2-2; D is perhaps TRBD2 (6 bases). V dropped 6 bases and J dropped 4 bases, with 9 bases sitting between them. Germline values: CDR1 MNHEY, CDR2 SVGAGI. CDR3 size: 13 residues.

At least ten counts were recorded for this clone. V usage is TRBV7-6 and J usage is TRBJ1-4, with D perhaps TRBD1 (5 bases). This CDR3 has 15 amino acids. V lost 6 bases to trimming and J lost 2 bases, with 13 bases between them. The V gene's germline CDR1 is SGHVS and CDR2 FNYEAQ. As DNA, the CDR3 is TGTGCCAGCAGTCCTCAGGGTGGCACTAATGAAAAACTGTTTTTT. As protein: CASSPQGGTNEKLFF.

The chain employs TRBV4-1 and TRBJ1-3, with D perhaps TRBD1 (6 bases). Germline assignment: CDR1 MGHRA and CDR2 YSYEKL. The CDR3 has 16 residues. Trimming took off 2 bases at V and 6 bases at J, with 17 bases between the two ends. CDR3 sequence reads: CASSQRTTGMANTIYF. CDR3 nucleotide sequence: TGCGCCAGCAGCCAACGCACAACAGGGATGGCAAACACCATATATTTT.

V usage is TRBV30 and J usage is TRBJ2-1; 8 nucleotides align to TRBD1. With 0 bases clipped from V and 9 bases from J, the junction kept 4 bases outside the gene matches. The germline V gene encodes CDR1 GTSNPN and CDR2 SVGIG (reference sequence). The CDR3 consists of 13 residues. The CDR3 nucleotides read TGTGCCTGGAGTGTACAACAGGGGGGTGAGCAGTTCTTC. It yields the protein CAWSVQQGGEQFF.

V gene TRBV4-2 combines with J gene TRBJ1-3; D is unresolved. The V gene's germline CDR1 is LGHNA and CDR2 YNFKEQ. V gave up 0 bases and J gave up 2 bases, with 14 bases separating them. This CDR3 comprises 17 residues. CDR3 amino acids: CASSQDWLAVPGNTIYF. In DNA form, the CDR3 reads TGTGCCAGCAGCCAAGATTGGTTAGCGGTTCCTGGAAACACCATATATTTT.

This clone was recorded only once. The chain employs TRBV28 and TRBJ2-2; 8 positions agree with TRBD1. From germline, CDR1 is MDHEN and CDR2 SYDVKM. The CDR3 runs 14 residues. V lost 6 bases to trimming and J lost 3 bases; unmatched junction nucleotides: 3. The chain's CDR3 is CASSSTGDTGELFF. The CDR3 DNA reads as TGTGCCAGCAGCTCGACAGGGGACACCGGGGAGCTGTTTTTT. Looking up the rest from reference TRBV28 and TRBJ2-2 gives the full variable domain: DVKVTQSSRYLVKRTGEKVFLECVQDMDHENMFWYRQDPGLGLRLIYFSYDVKMKEKGDIPEGYSVSREKKERFSLILESASTNQTSMYLCASSSTGDTGELFFGEGSRLTVL.

The V call is TRBV6-1, the J call TRBJ2-7; 7 bases align to TRBD2. V dropped 9 bases and J dropped 6; count of bases not matched to a gene: 14. Germline CDR1 reads MNHNS; CDR2 reads SASEGT. CDR3 length: 14 residues. The CDR3 nucleotides read TGTGCCAGTACATTAGGGACTACTACCGGCGAGCAGTACTTC. Translated, it gives CASTLGTTTGEQYF.